This T cell receptor beta chain was documented in a study of shared clonotypes between healthy human individuals. This clone was detected only once. Its antigen is not known. CD8 cells regarded as naive lacked CD45RO, were positively chosen for CCR7, and omitted terminally differentiated effector memory CD45RA+ cells. Each sample came from a Caucasian adult donor living in Nashville, Tennessee. The CDR3 has 16 residues. The V end lost 0 bases, the J end lost 0 bases, and 12 bases lay between the germline ends. Germline V lookup: CDR1 SGHDN, CDR2 FVKESK. The repertoire was sequenced with immunoSEQ multiplex PCR; TCRdb's copy has only in-frame clones and lacks some. The sample has about 700,000 clones; under 95% are singletons. Study-level results: Limitation of the genetic and exposure-history diversity represented came from the few donors. Generation probabilities of non-shared clonotypes were lower (relative to those shared by all four donors). Relative to memory subsets, naive subsets generally showed larger estimated richness.

The sequence was obtained from a man aged 25 to 40 in good health. Specimen: naive CD8+ T cells sorted from blood. The V and J genes are TRBV14 and TRBJ2-7; D is unclear. CDR3: CASSQDFEIGSYEQYF. The CDR3 region has the DNA TGTGCCAGCAGCCAAGATTTTGAAATCGGCTCCTACGAGCAGTACTTC.